This T cell receptor beta chain was sequenced for a study of beta chain features in type 1 diabetes (dated by TCRdb to 2016 to 2019). General notes on the study: Patients and healthy donors did not differ in mean age, gender distribution, total cell number or subset yield. A total of about 110,000,000 sorted cells were examined across all samples, and a strong correlation was observed between cell number per subset and RNA yield. In the study, recently diagnosed type 1 diabetes patients and matched healthy donors were compared on the TCRB repertoires of their sorted circulating CD4+ T cell subsets. Regulatory and stem cell-like memory subsets were isolated from only 8 patients and roughly 8 healthy donors, whereas naive and central memory subsets came from all 28 donors.

In its sample, this clone was seen a few times. The target of this receptor is not known. No much larger clonotype is one base removed from it; base qualities were not supplied. Summary of the overall study and its limitations: HLA sub-analyses involved small numbers of individuals, so any influence of HLA type on TCRB rearrangement remained unresolved. PCR might favor shorter templates, but patient and control samples were amplified and corrected together, so any skew would affect both groups equally. Naive, central memory and regulatory TCRB repertoires appeared more similar among patients than among healthy donors. A moderate but significant shortening of TCRB CDR3 length was observed in type 1 diabetes patients in all four CD4+ subsets. Because cDNA was sequenced instead of genomic DNA, highly expressing activated cells could be over-represented, though the groups showed no difference in activation or CD3 levels. At VDJ recombination sites, type 1 diabetes patients had fewer insertions and more deleted nucleotides, which implies abnormalities in thymic rearrangement.

A single peripheral blood draw of 95 to 150 mL on average was collected from each donor into heparinised tubes. A BD FACSAria II was used to sort naive, central memory, regulatory and stem cell-like memory CD4+ T cells with a panel that included CD45RO, CCR7, CD25, CD127, CD95 and CD27. All sorted populations exceeded 98% purity. PBMCs were isolated right away by Lymphoprep density gradient centrifugation and were stained directly, without culture. So that batch effects would be minimized, each experiment stained and sorted samples in pairs, pairing one healthy donor with one patient. According to the germline V gene, CDR1 reads SGHVS and CDR2 reads FQNEAQ. Relative to germline, V is missing 1 base and J is missing 3 bases, with 3 bases of the junction outside any gene match. The CDR3 starts with the cysteine, ends with the phenylalanine, and has 14 residues. The retained sequence is limited to the CDR3, 42 bases, with the frame set at the first base.

All of the isolated RNA was reverse transcribed with the High Capacity cDNA Reverse Transcription Kit, so expressed TCRB transcripts were sequenced. Deep immunoSEQ sequencing was applied to naive, central memory and regulatory T cell samples, giving an average of roughly 3.3 million total reads per sample. Sorted cells were lysed in RLT buffer, and RNA was extracted using DNase-treated RNeasy Micro or Mini kits according to cell number. Each cell subset was processed on its own to prevent cross-contamination, while patient and healthy donor samples were processed together. The immunoSEQ multiplex PCR was used to amplify TCRB sequences from cDNA, generating 87-bp fragments that spanned the CDR3 region. The amplicons were sequenced using the Illumina HiSeq platform. In the paper's pipeline: PCR bias was computationally corrected using synthetic template baselines, reads within Hamming distance 2 were collapsed, and singletons that could not be merged were discarded. By aligning reads against IMGT, V, D and J genes, CDR3 length, and insertions or deletions at six rearrangement sites were assigned. Clonotype counts were normalized to sorted cell number within each subset before computing true diversity and Gini coefficients with the tcR R package. The overlap coefficient, calculated on TCRB nucleotide sequences, was used to measure repertoire sharing. Out-of-frame TCRB sequences from naive cells were analyzed to stand in for the pre-selection repertoire. Held by TCRdb, this immuneACCESS table contains in-frame sequences only and omits some clones. Under half of the omission traces to an unresolved V gene where checked; the cause of the rest is unknown. The V and J calls and clone size come from that table; D and trimming were worked out from the DNA. The sample yields a few hundred thousand clones; around 13% were counted once. The ten largest clones take up roughly 0.02% of the sample.

Sequenced: naive CD4+ T cells from blood. The cell subset or site label, read with the paper, signifies: true naive CD4+ T cells. This receptor was taken from a man aged 25 to 45 with type 1 diabetes. The V and J genes are TRBV7-8 and TRBJ2-7; 7 central nucleotides agree with TRBD2. The CDR3 region: CASSLGAGSYEQYF. DNA sequence: TGTGCCAGCAGCTTAGGAGCGGGGAGCTACGAGCAGTACTTC.